This TCR beta chain was documented in a study of blood T cells in healthy people across ages. Study-level results: Since the PBMCs were unsorted, naive and antigen-experienced cells could not be conclusively compared.

The V and J ends lost 5 bases and 13 bases, in that order; junction bases with no gene match: 15. This CDR3 comprises 15 residues. For this clonotype: Its antigen is currently unknown. This clone may be a read error of a much larger clone one base away.

A sample-barcoded 5' primer and a J-beta primer mix were used in a second PCR of roughly 7 to 12 cycles. A 12-random-nucleotide template-switch adaptor tagged each cDNA molecule. TCRdb reprocessed the 5' RACE reads via MiXCR and lists one record per CDR3 protein. The sample includes around 1,500,000 distinct CDR3 sequences, roughly 27% seen only once; the top ten take 7.7%. This chain links TRBV12-3 or TRBV12-4 with TRBJ2-4, with 9 bases fitting TRBD2. What was sequenced was blood. The origin of this receptor is a woman between 25 and 40 years old in good health. For the CDR3, the DNA is TGTGCCAGCAGTCGACTAGCGGCTCCCTACGAGCGGCAGTACTTC. This sequence encodes CASSRLAAPYERQYF.